This record covers a single T cell receptor (beta chain). What it binds is not known. The data derive from a study of graft-versus-host responses after intestinal transplantation. Study-level background: Every recipient underwent anti-thymocyte globulin induction, then tacrolimus and steroids for roughly 3 years. Overall study findings and caveats: Among recipient marrow samples, GvH clones were found; some appeared first in ileum or blood.

Measured with immunoSEQ multiplex PCR; TCRdb has only the in-frame clones, and not every one. The table lists more than 50,000 clones, around 90% of them singletons, with approximately 1.7% in the top ten. Graft specimens yielded both intraepithelial and lamina propria lymphocytes. The starting material was ileum tissue, obtained 350 to 400 days after transplant. The source of this sequence is a human patient who received an intestinal transplant, so some T cells may come from the graft donor.

CDR3 coding DNA: TGTGCCAGCAGTGACAGGGTTTCGGAAGCTTTCTTT. This translates into CASSDRVSEAFF. The chain recombines TRBV28 with TRBJ1-1; TRBD1 matches 7 bases. In germline, CDR1 is MDHEN, CDR2 SYDVKM. The V and J ends lost 5 bases and 8 bases, in that order; junction bases with no gene match: 5. This CDR3 is built from 12 residues.